Below are 31 T cell receptor beta chains sequenced from a single sample in a study of blood T cell repertoires in COVID-19. Assay: immunoSEQ multiplex PCR; the TCRdb copy retains only in-frame clones and omits some. Seen here are about 180,000 clones, 86% observed once, and the top ten hold about 9.7%. Source material: PBMCs or T cells enriched from blood (not recorded which). The receptors derive from a woman aged 25 to 45 who had recovered from COVID-19.

The rearrangement joins TRBV29-1 to TRBJ2-3; TRBD2 matches at 14 bases. Germline CDR1 is SQVTM and CDR2 is ANQGSEA. The CDR3 spans 17 residues. V shed 2 bases, J shed 4 bases, and the junction held 8 bases outside the gene matches. In DNA form, the CDR3 reads TGCAGCGTTGAAAGACTAGCGGGAGGGCCGGGGGCAGATACGCAGTATTTT. It translates to CSVERLAGGPGADTQYF.

The CDR3 here is CASSKTPESPYEQYF. The CDR3 DNA follows: TGTGCCAGCAGCAAAACCCCCGAGAGCCCCTACGAGCAGTACTTC. This chain uses TRBV21-1 with TRBJ2-7; the D call TRBD2 from the table was never checked on the DNA. TRBV21-1 is a recognized pseudogene. The CDR3 runs 15 residues.

This clone was detected a few times. The chain combines TRBV7-9 with TRBJ2-7; the D gene is possibly TRBD2 (5 bases). The CDR3 is 13 residues long. The ends were cut back, 1 base at V and 5 bases at J, with 9 bases in the middle. Germline values: CDR1 SEHNR, CDR2 FQNEAQ (reference sequence). The CDR3: CASSLGGKHEQYF. CDR3 sequence (DNA): TGTGCCAGCAGCTTAGGAGGGAAGCACGAGCAGTACTTC.

The chain joins TRBV15 to TRBJ2-3; the match to TRBD1 covers 10 bases. The CDR3 totals 19 residues. With V trimmed by 1 base and J by 0 bases, 10 bases remained unmatched. CDR1 LNHNV and CDR2 YYDKDF come from the germline V gene (reference sequence). The CDR3 loop is CATSRGDRGLFSSTDTQYF. The DNA for the CDR3 is TGTGCCACCAGCAGAGGAGACAGGGGGCTATTCTCTAGCACAGATACGCAGTATTTT.

This sequence joins TRBV6-4 and TRBJ1-1; 11 bases are shared with TRBD1. Per germline, CDR1 MRHNA and CDR2 SNTAGT. Trimming removed 5 bases from V and 4 bases from J; junction bases left unmatched: 12. The CDR3 has 17 residues. The CDR3 loop reads CASSLSGTGGMGTEAFF. CDR3 bases: TGTGCCAGCAGTCTAAGCGGGACAGGGGGTATGGGCACTGAAGCTTTCTTT.

The chain uses TRBV5-6 and TRBJ1-2; 9 nucleotides align to TRBD1. V shed 4 bases and J 3 bases; nucleotides not matched to a gene: 7. The CDR3 has 15 residues. Germline lookup yields CDR1 SGHDT and CDR2 YYEEEE. The CDR3 DNA is TGTGCCAGCAGCCTAATGACAGGGGGGGACTATGGCTACACCTTC. Translation: CASSLMTGGDYGYTF.

This chain joins TRBV10-3 and TRBJ2-7, with 9 bases lining up with TRBD2. Trimming took 8 bases from V and 3 from J; bases not matched to a gene: 11. This CDR3 contains 15 residues. CDR1 is ENHRY and CDR2 is SYGVKD in the germline V gene. The CDR3 DNA reads TGTGCCATCTCTCCCGGTAGCGGGAGATACTACGAGCAGTACTTC. Translating gives CAISPGSGRYYEQYF.

The chain combines TRBV9 with TRBJ2-1; 8 bases are shared with TRBD2. From germline, CDR1 is SGDLS and CDR2 YYNGEE. The CDR3 extends over 13 amino acids. The J segment lost 5 bases and the V segment lost 2 bases, leaving 0 bases of the junction unmatched. In DNA, the CDR3 is TGTGCCAGCAGCGTGGGACTAGACAATGAGCAGTTCTTC. Translation: CASSVGLDNEQFF.

The rearrangement uses TRBV19 and TRBJ1-5; possible D gene TRBD1, 6 bases. The germline CDR1 and CDR2 sequences are LNHDA and SQIVND (reference sequence). There are 14 residues in the CDR3. V was clipped by 9 bases and J by 6 bases, with 18 bases between them. Here the CDR3 reads CASHGGGLTQPQHF. The CDR3 region has the DNA TGTGCCAGCCATGGCGGGGGGCTTACTCAGCCCCAGCATTTT.

The table lists this clone with a count of one. The chain joins TRBV19 to TRBJ1-2, with 8 bases lining up with TRBD1. Germline values: CDR1 LNHDA, CDR2 SQIVND (reference sequence). The ends lost 5 bases at V and 3 bases at J; junction bases unmatched: 11. This CDR3 region has 16 residues. Here the CDR3 DNA reads TGTGCCAGTAGTCCGTTGGGTGACAGGGGTGACTATGGCTACACCTTC. Its protein product is CASSPLGDRGDYGYTF.

The rearrangement uses TRBV27 and TRBJ1-2; D is perhaps TRBD1 (6 bases). Germline loops: CDR1 MNHEY, CDR2 SMNVEV (reference sequence). CDR3 length equals 13 residues. V shed 5 bases and J shed 5 bases, with 12 bases lying between them. CDR3 in amino acids: CASSGTPRYGYTF. The CDR3 nucleotides read TGTGCCAGCAGTGGGACACCTAGATATGGCTACACCTTC.

This rearrangement joins TRBV11-2 to TRBJ2-1; D is unresolved. Germline V gene data show CDR1 as SGHAT and CDR2 as FQNNGV. The CDR3 spans 12 residues. V shed 3 bases and J shed 7 bases, with 7 bases lying between them. The CDR3 bases are TGTGCCAGCAGCTTGAGCTGGAATGAGCAGTTCTTC. Translation gives CASSLSWNEQFF.

The J gene is TRBJ2-1, the V gene TRBV7-9; 8 nucleotides match TRBD2. Trimming took 5 bases from V and 5 from J; bases not matched to a gene: 11. Germline loops: CDR1 SEHNR, CDR2 FQNEAQ (reference sequence). CDR3 length: 16 amino acids. DNA of the CDR3: TGTGCCAGCAGCCCCCTGAGCGGGAGATTCAACAATGAGCAGTTCTTC. It yields the protein CASSPLSGRFNNEQFF.

The rearrangement joins TRBV6-5 to TRBJ1-2, with D maybe TRBD1 (5 bases). Germline V lookup: CDR1 MNHEY, CDR2 SVGAGI. The CDR3 totals 13 residues. Trimming removed 6 bases at V and 1 base at J, with 9 bases between. The CDR3 nucleotides are TGTGCCAGCAGCCGAGACAGTAACTATGGCTACACCTTC. Translating it yields CASSRDSNYGYTF.

In this sample, this clone turned up once. The sample carries other DNA sequences with the same CDR3. J is TRBJ2-1 and V is TRBV12-3 or TRBV12-4; the D gene is possibly TRBD2 (6 bases). The CDR3 has 12 amino acids. Trimming cost V 6 bases and J 7 bases, with 10 bases left between them. The CDR3 sequence: CASSLGGNEQFF. As DNA, the CDR3 is TGTGCCAGCAGCCTGGGGGGAAATGAGCAGTTCTTC.

V gene TRBV27 combines with J gene TRBJ1-6; D remains ambiguous. Trimming left V 6 bases short and J 6 bases short, with 15 bases between. This CDR3 spans 15 amino acids. Per the germline V gene, CDR1 is MNHEY and CDR2 is SMNVEV (reference sequence). The CDR3 sequence is CASSPPRALNSPLHF. DNA of the CDR3: TGTGCCAGCAGCCCACCGCGTGCGCTTAATTCACCCCTCCACTTT.

V and J are TRBV5-4 and TRBJ2-7; TRBD2 might be the D (6 bases). Trimming left V 0 bases short and J 0 bases short, with 13 bases between. This CDR3 has 16 amino acids. Germline values: CDR1 SGHNT, CDR2 YYREEE (reference sequence). For the CDR3, the DNA is TGTGCCAGCAGCTTGGATGTGGGAGGTAGCTCCTACGAGCAGTACTTC. This gives the protein CASSLDVGGSSYEQYF. Filled out from reference TRBV5-4 and TRBJ2-7, the complete variable domain reads ETGVTQSPTHLIKTRGQQVTLRCSSQSGHNTVSWYQQALGQGPQFIFQYYREEENGRGNFPPRFSGLQFPNYSSELNVNALELDDSALYLCASSLDVGGSSYEQYFGPGTRLTVT.

CDR3 protein: CASSKGLAGPLGEQFF. In DNA, the CDR3 is TGTGCCAGCAGTAAGGGACTAGCGGGGCCCCTCGGTGAGCAGTTCTTC. This chain links TRBV28 with TRBJ2-1, with TRBD2 identical over 13 bases. CDR3 size: 16 residues. Germline V CDR1 and CDR2: MDHEN, SYDVKM. V shed 5 bases, J shed 9 bases, and the junction held 10 bases outside the gene matches.

The V and J genes are TRBV28 and TRBJ1-2; D is ambiguous. With 5 bases removed from V and 6 bases from J, the gap between germline ends came to 19 bases. The CDR3 runs to 15 residues. Germline V CDR1 and CDR2: MDHEN, SYDVKM. Here the CDR3 DNA reads TGTGCCAGCAGTCTAGATAACCCCCTTTGGCATGGCTACACCTTC. As protein: CASSLDNPLWHGYTF.

DNA of the CDR3: TGTGCCAGCAGTGAAGCGCCGGGTCAAAATACGCAGTATTTT. Residues: CASSEAPGQNTQYF. V gene TRBV2 combines with J gene TRBJ2-3, with D hard to call. There are 14 residues in the CDR3. Germline V gene lookup returns CDR1 SNHLY and CDR2 FYNNEI. V lost 0 bases to trimming and J lost 7 bases, with 11 bases between them.

J is TRBJ2-7 and V is TRBV5-1; a weak D match, TRBD1 (6 bases). Germline-derived CDR1 and CDR2 are SGHRS and YFSETQ. Trimming removed 5 bases at V and 0 bases at J, with 9 bases between. The CDR3 loop spans 13 amino acids. This CDR3 is CASRKDSSYEQYF. CDR3 sequence (DNA): TGCGCCAGCAGAAAGGACAGCTCCTACGAGCAGTACTTC.

The V call is TRBV6-4, the J call TRBJ2-1, with 8 bases aligning to TRBD2. This CDR3 is built from 15 residues. Trimming cost V 0 bases and J 5 bases; bases outside gene matches: 3. Per the germline V gene, CDR1 is MRHNA and CDR2 is SNTAGT. The CDR3 here is CASSDSSGNNNEQFF. The CDR3 DNA reads as TGTGCCAGCAGTGACTCTAGCGGGAATAACAATGAGCAGTTCTTC.

The chain employs TRBV5-1 and TRBJ2-7; 8 bases map to TRBD2. Germline V gene data show CDR1 as SGHRS and CDR2 as YFSETQ. CDR3 length equals 14 residues. Losses at the gene ends were 4 bases for V and 4 bases for J; bases not matched to a gene: 7. CDR3 nucleotide sequence: TGCGCCAGCAGCCGAAGCGGGAGAGATTACGAGCAGTACTTC. It translates to CASSRSGRDYEQYF.

This sequence joins TRBV6-1 and TRBJ2-2; D possibly corresponds to TRBD1 (6 bases). CDR3 size: 18 residues. The V end was cut by 2 bases, the J end by 0 bases, with 16 bases between. Germline CDR1 reads MNHNS; CDR2 reads SASEGT. The DNA for the CDR3 is TGTGCCAGCAGTGAATACCTCGGCAGGGGTACGAACACCGGGGAGCTGTTTTTT. This encodes CASSEYLGRGTNTGELFF.

CDR3 protein: CASSLAPGQEYTDTQYF. The CDR3 DNA sequence: TGCGCCAGCAGCTTGGCCCCGGGACAGGAATACACAGATACGCAGTATTTT. The J gene is TRBJ2-3, the V gene TRBV5-1, with 8 bases lining up with TRBD1. V lost 0 bases and J lost 2; bases outside the gene matches: 8. The germline V gene encodes CDR1 SGHRS and CDR2 YFSETQ. This CDR3 spans 17 amino acids.

This clone came up a few times. At one end the junction does not follow the germline gene, possibly because of a read error. The chain has TRBV4-1 and TRBJ2-7, with 12 bases lining up with TRBD2. Germline V gives CDR1 MGHRA, CDR2 YSYEKL. CDR3 length: 16 residues. The CDR3 nucleotides are TGCGCCAGCAGCCAAGGGACTAGCGGGGAATCCTATGAGCAGTACTTC. This encodes CASSQGTSGESYEQYF.

The CDR3 nucleotides read TGTGCCAGCAGTACCGGGACAGGCGACACCGGGGAGCTGTTTTTT. Translation gives CASSTGTGDTGELFF. The rearrangement uses TRBV6-5 and TRBJ2-2, with 8 bases identical to TRBD1. The V gene's germline CDR1 is MNHEY and CDR2 SVGAGI. V lost 5 bases and J lost 3; bases outside the gene matches: 5. This CDR3 spans 15 amino acids.

This sequence joins TRBV2 and TRBJ1-3; possible D gene TRBD1, 5 bases. CDR1 and CDR2 (germline): SNHLY, FYNNEI. The CDR3 runs 14 residues. Trimming took off 7 bases at V and 3 bases at J, with 13 bases between the two ends. CDR3 nucleotide sequence: TGTGCCAGCATTTATGGGGGGGTTGGAAACACCATATATTTT. Translated: CASIYGGVGNTIYF.

The chain joins TRBV5-1 to TRBJ1-1; unclear D gene. The CDR3 consists of 12 residues. V was clipped by 5 bases and J by 2 bases, with 7 bases between them. Looked up from germline, CDR1 is SGHRS and CDR2 is YFSETQ. The CDR3 DNA reads TGCGCCAGCAGGGGAGTAAACACTGAAGCTTTCTTT. Translated: CASRGVNTEAFF.

The chain couples TRBV2 to TRBJ2-3; D is perhaps TRBD2 (5 bases). CDR1 is SNHLY, CDR2 FYNNEI, per germline. V lost 10 bases, J lost 3 bases, and 17 bases lay in between. The CDR3 is 14 amino acids. CDR3 loop: CATRMVARTDTQYF. As DNA, the CDR3 is TGTGCCACCAGGATGGTAGCGAGAACAGATACGCAGTATTTT.

This clone has only a few counts. The chain couples TRBV7-9 to TRBJ1-3; TRBD1 matches 8 bases. The CDR3 consists of 16 residues. Germline lookup yields CDR1 SEHNR and CDR2 FQNEAQ (reference sequence). The V segment lost 3 bases and the J segment 0 bases; nucleotides outside the gene matches: 4. The CDR3 loop is CASSLGQESSGNTIYF. DNA for the CDR3: TGTGCCAGCAGCTTGGGACAGGAGAGCTCTGGAAACACCATATATTTT.